Following are 19 T cell receptor beta chains from one sample sequenced in a study of blood T cell repertoires in COVID-19. TCRdb's table, derived via immunoSEQ multiplex PCR, lists solely in-frame clones and lacks some. Counted here are some 150,000 clones, around nine tenths occurring once; the ten biggest clones make up approximately 4%. The sample comprised peripheral blood. The receptors were gathered from a man in his late teens or twenties with active or convalescent COVID-19.

CDR3 bases: TGTGCCAGCAGCCCTGGAGGGGGCAGGGACCTGAACACTGAAGCTTTCTTT. This sequence encodes CASSPGGGRDLNTEAFF. The chain employs TRBV5-4 and TRBJ1-1, with TRBD1 matching over 7 bases. J gave up 0 bases and V 4 bases, and 12 bases lay outside the gene matches. This CDR3 spans 17 amino acids. The germline V gene encodes CDR1 SGHNT and CDR2 YYREEE (reference sequence). The full variable domain, rest sourced from reference TRBV5-4 and TRBJ1-1, is ETGVTQSPTHLIKTRGQQVTLRCSSQSGHNTVSWYQQALGQGPQFIFQYYREEENGRGNFPPRFSGLQFPNYSSELNVNALELDDSALYLCASSPGGGRDLNTEAFFGQGTRLTVV.

The chain joins TRBV24-1 to TRBJ1-2, with D perhaps matching TRBD1 (6 bases). This CDR3 region has 13 residues. Germline loops: CDR1 KGHDR, CDR2 SFDVKD. Deletions cut 6 bases from V and 4 bases from J, with 11 bases between. DNA for the CDR3: TGTGCCACCAGTCAGGGGCGGACCTATGGCTACACCTTC. The encoded protein is CATSQGRTYGYTF.

This clone was detected only once. The rearrangement links TRBV4-2 to TRBJ1-2; 8 bases align to TRBD1. V gave up 4 bases and J gave up 7 bases; unmatched junction bases: 8. Germline CDR1 reads LGHNA; CDR2 reads YNFKEQ. The CDR3 runs 14 residues. The CDR3, as DNA: TGTGCCAGCAGCCGAATGACAGGGGTCGGTGGCTACACCTTC. It yields the protein CASSRMTGVGGYTF.

The chain joins TRBV11-3 to TRBJ1-1, with TRBD1 matching 8 bases. The length of the CDR3 is 15 residues. Germline V lookup: CDR1 SGHNT, CDR2 YENEEA. V dropped 5 bases and J dropped 1; count of bases not matched to a gene: 6. This CDR3 reads CASSRMGQENTEAFF. In DNA, the CDR3 is TGTGCCAGCAGCCGCATGGGACAGGAGAACACTGAAGCTTTCTTT.

The rearrangement uses TRBV19 and TRBJ2-3, with 9 bases matching TRBD2. The ends lost 1 base at V and 1 base at J; junction bases unmatched: 3. Germline V CDR1 and CDR2: LNHDA, SQIVND (reference sequence). The CDR3 totals 16 residues. Written as DNA, the CDR3 is TGTGCCAGTAGTATAGTGGCTAGCGGGGGCACAGATACGCAGTATTTT. This codes for CASSIVASGGTDTQYF.

This sequence joins TRBV27 and TRBJ1-1, with TRBD1 as a possible D gene (5 bases). The length of the CDR3 is 14 residues. In germline, CDR1 is MNHEY, CDR2 SMNVEV (reference sequence). V was shortened by 3 bases and J by 7 bases, with 15 bases between the two germline ends. In DNA, the CDR3 is TGTGCCAGCAGTTTTGGGGCCCGGACGGTTGAAGCTTTCTTT. Translation: CASSFGARTVEAFF.

Regarding this clone: This CDR3 is also generated by other DNA sequences in the sample. The chain couples TRBV4-2 to TRBJ2-7, with 7 bases aligning to TRBD1. Germline V gene data show CDR1 as LGHNA and CDR2 as YNFKEQ. This CDR3 region has 14 residues. Unmatched junction bases numbered 3, after V lost 4 bases and J lost 0 bases. The CDR3 DNA reads TGTGCCAGCAGCCCGACAGGGACCTCCTACGAGCAGTACTTC. Protein product: CASSPTGTSYEQYF.

The genes are TRBV24-1 and TRBJ2-1; TRBD2 matches 7 bases. Germline CDR1 KGHDR, CDR2 SFDVKD. The CDR3 is 16 residues long. V was pared by 4 bases and J by 9 bases, with 14 bases of the junction left unmatched. The DNA for the CDR3 is TGTGCCACCAGTGACCGCAAACCAGGAGCGGGGATTGAGCAGTTCTTC. This translates into CATSDRKPGAGIEQFF.

This clone was detected only a few times. This chain links TRBV18 with TRBJ1-1; no definite D call. Trimming removed 3 bases at V and 2 bases at J, with 4 bases between. Germline CDR1 and CDR2: KGHSH and LQKENI. The CDR3 consists of 12 residues. For the CDR3, the DNA is TGTGCCAGCTCACCGTATAACACTGAAGCTTTCTTT. Translated, it gives CASSPYNTEAFF.

This clone showed up just once. The chain joins TRBV2 to TRBJ1-2, with 8 positions matching TRBD1. This CDR3 contains 13 residues. The ends lost 6 bases at V and 3 bases at J; junction bases unmatched: 3. Germline CDR1 SNHLY, CDR2 FYNNEI. The CDR3 nucleotides read TGTGCCAGCAGCGAGACAGGGGACTATGGCTACACCTTC. It yields the protein CASSETGDYGYTF.

The chain recombines TRBV2 with TRBJ2-4; 12 nucleotides match TRBD2. V was pared by 10 bases and J by 6 bases, with 7 bases of the junction left unmatched. Germline V gene data show CDR1 as SNHLY and CDR2 as FYNNEI. The CDR3 totals 14 residues. CDR3 region: CATLTSGGGNIQYF. The DNA for the CDR3 is TGTGCCACCCTGACTAGCGGGGGTGGAAACATTCAGTACTTC. The full variable domain, with the rest looked up from reference TRBV2 and TRBJ2-4, is EPEVTQTPSHQVTQMGQEVILRCVPISNHLYFYWYRQILGQKVEFLVSFYNNEISEKSEIFDDQFSVERPDGSNFTLKIRSTKLEDSAMYFCATLTSGGGNIQYFGAGTRLSVL.

The gene calls are TRBV4-1 and TRBJ2-5, with 7 positions matching TRBD2. Looked up from germline, CDR1 is MGHRA and CDR2 is YSYEKL. This CDR3 region has 18 residues. The V gene end was trimmed by 2 bases and the J gene end by 5 bases; junction bases not matched to a gene: 17. CDR3 sequence (DNA): TGCGCCAGCAGCCAAACAGCCCTAGCGGACCCGGCAGGGGAGACCCAGTACTTC. Encoded protein: CASSQTALADPAGETQYF.

This chain joins TRBV2 and TRBJ1-2; 7 nucleotides match TRBD1. CDR3 length equals 14 residues. The V gene end was trimmed by 6 bases and the J gene end by 1 base; junction bases not matched to a gene: 5. In germline, CDR1 is SNHLY, CDR2 FYNNEI. The CDR3 sequence: CASRPGQYNYGYTF. Here the CDR3 DNA reads TGTGCCAGCAGGCCGGGACAGTATAACTATGGCTACACCTTC.

Only one count was recorded for this clone. The chain is built from TRBV5-1 and TRBJ2-3, with a possible D match to TRBD2 (6 bases). CDR3 length equals 13 residues. Germline V gene lookup returns CDR1 SGHRS and CDR2 YFSETQ. V was shortened by 6 bases and J by 6 bases, with 14 bases between the two germline ends. CDR3 residues: CASNPDYTDTQYF. Here the CDR3 DNA reads TGCGCCAGCAACCCGGACTACACCGATACGCAGTATTTT.

The chain couples TRBV2 to TRBJ2-3; D remains unclear. Germline V gene lookup returns CDR1 SNHLY and CDR2 FYNNEI. V was cut by 0 bases and J by 1 base, with 5 bases left in between. The CDR3 is 14 amino acids. The CDR3 DNA is TGTGCCAGCAGTGAAGCGGGCCGCACAGATACGCAGTATTTT. It encodes CASSEAGRTDTQYF. Full variable domain (remainder filled in from reference TRBV2 and TRBJ2-3): EPEVTQTPSHQVTQMGQEVILRCVPISNHLYFYWYRQILGQKVEFLVSFYNNEISEKSEIFDDQFSVERPDGSNFTLKIRSTKLEDSAMYFCASSEAGRTDTQYFGPGTRLTVL.

The rearrangement links TRBV6-5 to TRBJ2-7; 8 bases fit TRBD1. V was pared by 11 bases and J by 2 bases, with 5 bases of the junction left unmatched. Germline V gene data show CDR1 as MNHEY and CDR2 as SVGAGI. The CDR3 is made up of 12 amino acids. CDR3 sequence (DNA): TGTGCCTCCTGGACAGGGACCTACGAGCAGTACTTC. This translates into CASWTGTYEQYF.

V and J are TRBV27 and TRBJ2-5, with 9 positions matching TRBD2. The V gene end was trimmed by 3 bases and the J gene end by 4 bases; junction bases not matched to a gene: 3. This CDR3 region has 14 residues. From germline, CDR1 is MNHEY and CDR2 SMNVEV (reference sequence). The chain's CDR3 is CASSFWRGGETQYF. DNA of the CDR3: TGTGCCAGCAGTTTTTGGCGGGGGGGAGAGACCCAGTACTTC.

The J gene is TRBJ1-3, the V gene TRBV4-1, with TRBD1 matching 7 bases. V lost 2 bases to trimming and J lost 2 bases; unmatched junction nucleotides: 3. Germline V gene sequence: CDR1 MGHRA, CDR2 YSYEKL. The CDR3 totals 15 residues. Here the CDR3 reads CASSQPTGTGNTIYF. The CDR3 nucleotides are TGCGCCAGCAGCCAACCGACAGGGACTGGAAACACCATATATTTT.

The CDR3 region is CASSQFVTKEAFF. DNA for the CDR3: TGTGCCAGCAGCCAATTCGTGACAAAAGAAGCTTTCTTT. This chain uses TRBV3-1 (or the pseudogene TRBV3-2) with TRBJ1-1; no clear D. The germline CDR1 and CDR2 sequences are LGHDT and YNNKEL (reference sequence). CDR3 length equals 13 residues. V lost 2 bases and J 8 bases, leaving 12 bases between the germline ends.